Shown below are 10 T cell receptor beta chains from a single sample sequenced in a study of blood T cell repertoires in COVID-19. Sequenced by immunoSEQ multiplex PCR; TCRdb stores in-frame clones only, minus some. This table holds under 150,000 clones, 70% to 90% found once. The sequencing input was peripheral blood. The source of these receptors is a human donor in a cohort sampled during active COVID-19.

The chain links TRBV4-1 to TRBJ1-1; D not certain. V was trimmed by 1 base and J by 1 base, leaving 4 bases between them. The CDR3 covers 13 residues. Germline V lookup: CDR1 MGHRA, CDR2 YSYEKL. The DNA for the CDR3 is TGCGCCAGCAGCCAAGGGCCGAACACTGAAGCTTTCTTT. Translation gives CASSQGPNTEAFF.

The rearrangement links TRBV9 to TRBJ2-2; D is possibly TRBD1 (5 bases). CDR3 length: 14 amino acids. Germline CDR1 SGDLS, CDR2 YYNGEE. The V end was cut by 4 bases, the J end by 1 base, with 8 bases between. Written as DNA, the CDR3 is TGTGCCAGCAGCCCCAGGGTGAACACCGGGGAGCTGTTTTTT. This translates into CASSPRVNTGELFF.

The chain combines TRBV5-1 with TRBJ2-7; D might be TRBD2 (6 bases). CDR1 is SGHRS, CDR2 YFSETQ, per germline. The CDR3 has 14 residues. V shed 1 base and J shed 3 bases, with 11 bases lying between them. CDR3 DNA: TGCGCCAGCAGCTTGAGGTCGGGAGTCTACGAGCAGTACTTC. The encoded protein is CASSLRSGVYEQYF.

V gene TRBV7-8 combines with J gene TRBJ2-1, with 9 bases that match TRBD2. V shed 5 bases, J shed 9 bases, and the junction held 11 bases outside the gene matches. The CDR3 is 15 amino acids. Germline assignment: CDR1 SGHVS and CDR2 FQNEAQ. The CDR3 DNA reads as TGTGCCAGCAGCGGTAGGGGCGGGGGGGCCAGTGAGCAGTTCTTC. Its protein product is CASSGRGGGASEQFF.

The chain couples TRBV4-1 to TRBJ2-7; possibly TRBD2 for D (7 bases). CDR1 and CDR2 from the germline V gene are MGHRA and YSYEKL. There are 15 residues in the CDR3. The V end lost 4 bases, the J end lost 2 bases, and 15 bases lay between the germline ends. CDR3 DNA: TGCGCCAGCAGCCCGGGGGGCCCTTCAACCTACGAGCAGTACTTC. Translating gives CASSPGGPSTYEQYF.

V usage is TRBV27 and J usage is TRBJ2-7; 8 bases are shared with TRBD1. CDR1 and CDR2 from the germline V gene are MNHEY and SMNVEV (reference sequence). The CDR3 sequence is 17 residues long. V shed 5 bases, J shed 2 bases, and the junction held 14 bases outside the gene matches. The CDR3 is CASSRNLRTGSTYEQYF. The CDR3 DNA sequence: TGTGCCAGCAGTCGAAACCTCCGGACAGGGAGCACCTACGAGCAGTACTTC.

The chain carries TRBV4-2 and TRBJ2-3; TRBD2 matches 12 bases. V lost 1 base and J lost 5; bases outside the gene matches: 4. The CDR3 is 16 residues long. Germline CDR1 and CDR2: LGHNA and YNFKEQ. CDR3 amino acids: CASSQGTSGALDTQYF. The CDR3 DNA follows: TGTGCCAGCAGCCAAGGGACTAGCGGGGCTTTAGATACGCAGTATTTT.

J is TRBJ2-2 and V is TRBV7-8, with D uncertain. Germline CDR1 is SGHVS and CDR2 is FQNEAQ. Trimming left V 8 bases short and J 5 bases short, with 12 bases between. The CDR3 runs to 13 residues. The CDR3 DNA reads as TGTGCCAGCTCCTCCGTTAGTACCGGGGAGCTGTTTTTT. It yields the protein CASSSVSTGELFF.

This chain links TRBV7-2 with TRBJ1-3; D gene uncertain. Trimming took off 1 base at V and 0 bases at J, with 7 bases between the two ends. From germline, CDR1 is SGHTA and CDR2 FQGNSA. The CDR3 totals 15 residues. CDR3 in amino acids: CASSLGPSSGNTIYF. The CDR3 nucleotides read TGTGCCAGCAGCTTAGGCCCCAGCTCTGGAAACACCATATATTTT.

Remarks on this clone: A read error may be the cause here, since a much bigger clone is one base away. Other DNA sequences in this sample translate to the same CDR3. The J gene is TRBJ1-2, the V gene TRBV3-1 (or the pseudogene TRBV3-2); no reliable D call. The CDR3 runs 15 residues. Per germline, CDR1 LGHDT and CDR2 YNNKEL (reference sequence). DNA for the CDR3: TGTGCCAGCAGTCAAGGGTCCCAGTGGAACTATGGCTACACCTTC. Translating gives CASSQGSQWNYGYTF.